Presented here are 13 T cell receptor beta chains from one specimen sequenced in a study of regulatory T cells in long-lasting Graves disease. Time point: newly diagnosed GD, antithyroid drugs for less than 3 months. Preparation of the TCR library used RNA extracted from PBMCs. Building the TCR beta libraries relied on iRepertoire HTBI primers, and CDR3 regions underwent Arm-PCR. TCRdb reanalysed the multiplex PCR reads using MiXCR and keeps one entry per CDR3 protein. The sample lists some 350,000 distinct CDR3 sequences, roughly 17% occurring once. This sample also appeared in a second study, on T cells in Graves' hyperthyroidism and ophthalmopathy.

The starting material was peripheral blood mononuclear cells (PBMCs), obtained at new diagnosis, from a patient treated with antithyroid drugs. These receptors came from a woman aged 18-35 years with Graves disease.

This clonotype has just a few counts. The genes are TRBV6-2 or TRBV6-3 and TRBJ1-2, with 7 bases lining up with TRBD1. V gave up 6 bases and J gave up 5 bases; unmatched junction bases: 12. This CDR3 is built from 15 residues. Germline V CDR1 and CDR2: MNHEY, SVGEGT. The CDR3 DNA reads TGTGCCAGCAGCGTCGAAAGACAGGGCGGGTATGGCTACACCTTC. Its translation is CASSVERQGGYGYTF.

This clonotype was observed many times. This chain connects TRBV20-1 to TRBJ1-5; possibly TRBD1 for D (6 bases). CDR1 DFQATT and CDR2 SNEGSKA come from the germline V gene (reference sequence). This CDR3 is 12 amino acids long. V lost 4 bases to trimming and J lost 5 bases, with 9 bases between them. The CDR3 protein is CSANRADQPQHF. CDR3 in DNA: TGCAGTGCTAACAGGGCCGATCAGCCCCAGCATTTT.

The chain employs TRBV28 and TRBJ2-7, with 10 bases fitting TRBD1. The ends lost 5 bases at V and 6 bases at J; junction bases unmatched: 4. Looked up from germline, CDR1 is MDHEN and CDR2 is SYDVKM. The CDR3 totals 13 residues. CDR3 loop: CASSGTGAAEQYF. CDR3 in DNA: TGTGCCAGCAGTGGGACAGGGGCTGCCGAGCAGTACTTC.

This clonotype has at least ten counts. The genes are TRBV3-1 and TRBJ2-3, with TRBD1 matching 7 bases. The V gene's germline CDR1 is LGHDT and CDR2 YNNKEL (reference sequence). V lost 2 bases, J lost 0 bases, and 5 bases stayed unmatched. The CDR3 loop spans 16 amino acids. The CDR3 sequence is CASSQWRQGSTDTQYF. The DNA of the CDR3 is TGTGCCAGCAGCCAATGGCGACAGGGAAGCACAGATACGCAGTATTTT.

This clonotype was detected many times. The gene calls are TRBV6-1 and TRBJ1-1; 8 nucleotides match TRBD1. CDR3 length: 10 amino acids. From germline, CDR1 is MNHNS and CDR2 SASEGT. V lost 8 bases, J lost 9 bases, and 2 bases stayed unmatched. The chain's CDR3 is CASGTGKAFF. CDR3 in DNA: TGTGCCAGCGGGACAGGTAAAGCTTTCTTT.

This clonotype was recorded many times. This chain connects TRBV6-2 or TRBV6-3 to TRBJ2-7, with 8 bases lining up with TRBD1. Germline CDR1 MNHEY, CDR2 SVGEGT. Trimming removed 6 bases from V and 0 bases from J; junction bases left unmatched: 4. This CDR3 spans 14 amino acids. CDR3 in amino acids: CASRDRGFSYEQYF. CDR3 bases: TGTGCCAGCAGAGACAGGGGATTCTCCTACGAGCAGTACTTC.

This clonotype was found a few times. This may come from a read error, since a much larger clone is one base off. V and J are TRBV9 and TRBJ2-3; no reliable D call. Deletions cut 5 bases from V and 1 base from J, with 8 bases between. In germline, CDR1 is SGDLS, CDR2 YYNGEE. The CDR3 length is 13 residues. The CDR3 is CASSPQRTDTQYF. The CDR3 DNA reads TGTGCCAGCAGTCCCCAGCGCACAGATACGCAGTATTTT.

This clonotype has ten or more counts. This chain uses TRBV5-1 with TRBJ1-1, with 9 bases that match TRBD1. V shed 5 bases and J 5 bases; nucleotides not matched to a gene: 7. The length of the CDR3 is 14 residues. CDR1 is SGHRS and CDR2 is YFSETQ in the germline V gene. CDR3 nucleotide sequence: TGCGCCAGCAGGCCCGGGACAGGGCTAACTGAAGCTTTCTTT. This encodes CASRPGTGLTEAFF. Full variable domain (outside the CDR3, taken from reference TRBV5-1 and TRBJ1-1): KAGVTQTPRYLIKTRGQQVTLSCSPISGHRSVSWYQQTPGQGLQFLFEYFSETQRNKGNFPGRFSGRQFSNSRSEMNVSTLELGDSALYLCASRPGTGLTEAFFGQGTRLTVV.

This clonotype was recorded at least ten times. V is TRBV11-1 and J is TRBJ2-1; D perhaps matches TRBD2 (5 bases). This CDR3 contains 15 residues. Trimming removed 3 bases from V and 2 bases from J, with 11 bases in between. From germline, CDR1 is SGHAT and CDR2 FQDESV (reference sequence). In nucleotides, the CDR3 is TGTGCCAGCAGCTTGAGGACTGTCACCTACAATGAGCAGTTCTTC. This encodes CASSLRTVTYNEQFF.

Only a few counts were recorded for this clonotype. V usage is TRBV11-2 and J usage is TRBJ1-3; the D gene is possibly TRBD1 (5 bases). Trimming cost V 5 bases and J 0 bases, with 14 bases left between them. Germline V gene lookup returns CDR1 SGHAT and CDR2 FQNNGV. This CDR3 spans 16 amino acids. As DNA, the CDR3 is TGTGCCAGCAGCCCACTAGACAGCCTCTCTGGAAACACCATATATTTT. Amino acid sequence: CASSPLDSLSGNTIYF.

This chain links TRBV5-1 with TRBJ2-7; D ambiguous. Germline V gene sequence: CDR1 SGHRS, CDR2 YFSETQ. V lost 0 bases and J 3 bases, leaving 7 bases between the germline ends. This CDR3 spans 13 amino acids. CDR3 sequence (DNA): TGCGCCAGCAGCTTGGGCAGTTACTACGAGCAGTACTTC. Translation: CASSLGSYYEQYF.

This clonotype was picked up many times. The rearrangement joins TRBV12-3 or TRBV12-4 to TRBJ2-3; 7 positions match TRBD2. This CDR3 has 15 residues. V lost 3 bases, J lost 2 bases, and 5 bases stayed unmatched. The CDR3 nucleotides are TGTGCCAGCAGTTTTCTAGCGGCAAACACAGATACGCAGTATTTT. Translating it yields CASSFLAANTDTQYF.

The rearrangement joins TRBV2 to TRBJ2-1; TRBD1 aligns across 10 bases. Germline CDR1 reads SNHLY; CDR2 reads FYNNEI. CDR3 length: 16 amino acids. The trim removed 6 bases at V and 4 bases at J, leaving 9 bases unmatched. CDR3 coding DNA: TGTGCCAGCAGCTTAACCGGGACAGGGGCTTACAATGAGCAGTTCTTC. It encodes CASSLTGTGAYNEQFF.